This T cell receptor (beta chain) was sequenced during a study of blood T cell repertoires in COVID-19. Sequencing used immunoSEQ multiplex PCR; TCRdb keeps in-frame clones, though not all of them. The sample shows about 81,000 clones, around 88% of them seen only once. The material sequenced was peripheral blood. The receptor was isolated from a human donor in a cohort sampled during active COVID-19.

The CDR3 DNA reads as TGTGCCAGCACCGGGACTAGCGGGGTCCAAGAGACCCAGTACTTC. Encoded protein: CASTGTSGVQETQYF. V gene TRBV6-4 combines with J gene TRBJ2-5, with TRBD2 matching over 13 bases. The germline V gene encodes CDR1 MRHNA and CDR2 SNTAGT. J was trimmed by 1 base and V by 7 bases; bases with no gene match: 3. This CDR3 is built from 15 residues.